Each of the 9 T cell receptor beta chains below was sequenced from the same sample in a study of blood T cell repertoires in COVID-19. This table comes from immunoSEQ multiplex PCR, and its TCRdb copy is limited to in-frame clones, with some not included. The table shows more than 200,000 clones, with around 82% occurring only once. Sequencing was performed on peripheral blood. These receptors were collected from a man in his forties or fifties with active or convalescent COVID-19.

This clone was counted a few times. V and J are TRBV7-2 and TRBJ1-1, with D possibly TRBD1 on 5 matching bases. Germline loops: CDR1 SGHTA, CDR2 FQGNSA. Deletions cut 5 bases from V and 8 bases from J, with 15 bases between. The CDR3 extends over 13 amino acids. The CDR3 protein is CASSVPPGGEAFF. The CDR3, as DNA: TGTGCCAGCAGCGTCCCCCCCGGGGGAGAAGCTTTCTTT.

The chain employs TRBV6-1 and TRBJ2-1; 8 nucleotides match TRBD2. After removal of 6 bases from V and 8 bases from J, the junction contained 12 bases not matched to a gene. The germline CDR1 and CDR2 sequences are MNHNS and SASEGT. The CDR3 covers 15 residues. The CDR3 sequence: CASSAISGSFDEQFF. The CDR3 region has the DNA TGTGCCAGCAGCGCAATAAGCGGGAGCTTCGATGAGCAGTTCTTC.

The chain links TRBV7-2 to TRBJ2-7; 8 bases agree with TRBD1. The V and J ends lost 3 bases and 6 bases, in that order; junction bases with no gene match: 13. CDR1 and CDR2 (germline): SGHTA, FQGNSA. This CDR3 is built from 16 residues. CDR3 residues: CASSFQGQGASSEQYF. The CDR3 DNA sequence: TGTGCCAGCAGCTTCCAAGGACAGGGAGCGAGTAGCGAGCAGTACTTC.

This chain connects TRBV19 to TRBJ1-1, with a weak D call TRBD1 (6 bases). V was clipped by 2 bases and J by 1 base, with 11 bases between them. Germline V gene data show CDR1 as LNHDA and CDR2 as SQIVND (reference sequence). This CDR3 region has 15 residues. As DNA, the CDR3 is TGTGCCAGTAGTATACAGGGGTGGGGGAACACTGAAGCTTTCTTT. Protein product: CASSIQGWGNTEAFF. The full variable domain, with the rest looked up from reference TRBV19 and TRBJ1-1, is DGGITQSPKYLFRKEGQNVTLSCEQNLNHDAMYWYRQDPGQGLRLIYYSQIVNDFQKGDIAEGYSVSREKKESFPLTVTSAQKNPTAFYLCASSIQGWGNTEAFFGQGTRLTVV.

CDR3 protein: CASSDQGSGELFF. The CDR3 DNA sequence: TGTGCCAGCAGTGACCAGGGCTCCGGGGAGCTGTTTTTT. The chain has TRBV6-4 and TRBJ2-2, with D possibly TRBD1 on 5 matching bases. The V gene lost 2 bases and the J gene lost 6 bases, with 7 bases spanning the gap. Germline CDR1 reads MRHNA; CDR2 reads SNTAGT. This CDR3 comprises 13 residues.

The genes are TRBV9 and TRBJ1-4, with D unclear. The V end was cut by 0 bases, the J end by 10 bases, with 13 bases between. The CDR3 is made up of 14 amino acids. Germline CDR1 reads SGDLS; CDR2 reads YYNGEE. The CDR3 loop reads CASSVDASSGKLFF. DNA for the CDR3: TGTGCCAGCAGCGTAGACGCTTCGAGCGGAAAACTGTTTTTT.

This clone was detected once. This chain connects TRBV19 to TRBJ2-7, with 7 bases matching TRBD1. CDR1 LNHDA and CDR2 SQIVND come from the germline V gene (reference sequence). Trimming took 6 bases from V and 2 from J; bases not matched to a gene: 10. This CDR3 region has 15 residues. The CDR3 reads CASSENRDSTYEQYF. The CDR3 nucleotides are TGTGCCAGTAGCGAAAACCGGGACAGCACCTACGAGCAGTACTTC.

This chain connects TRBV9 to TRBJ2-1; TRBD2 is a possible D gene (5 bases). Germline assignment: CDR1 SGDLS and CDR2 YYNGEE. This CDR3 comprises 13 residues. V was pared by 7 bases and J by 3 bases, with 11 bases between. The DNA for the CDR3 is TGTGCCAGCTCCAGAGGGTACTACAATGAGCAGTTCTTC. Its translation is CASSRGYYNEQFF. The whole variable domain, filled in from reference TRBV9 and TRBJ2-1, reads DSGVTQTPKHLITATGQRVTLRCSPRSGDLSVYWYQQSLDQGLQFLIQYYNGEERAKGNILERFSAQQFPDLHSELNLSSLELGDSALYFCASSRGYYNEQFFGPGTRLTVL.

CDR3 loop: CASSDPPSGSSYEQYF. The DNA for the CDR3 is TGTGCCAGCAGCGACCCCCCTAGCGGAAGCTCCTACGAGCAGTACTTC. V gene TRBV28 combines with J gene TRBJ2-7; TRBD2 matches 7 bases. The CDR3 has 16 amino acids. With V trimmed by 6 bases and J by 0 bases, 11 bases remained unmatched. Looked up from germline, CDR1 is MDHEN and CDR2 is SYDVKM.